A selection of T cell receptor beta chains follows, all from one sample in a study of identical twins. TCRdb fed the 5' RACE reads into MiXCR, producing one record per CDR3 protein. The data contain hundreds of thousands of distinct CDR3 sequences, around 8.1% of them singletons. The data also belong to a second study, concerning yellow fever vaccine responses in identical twins.

Sequenced material: memory (CD45RO+) T cells sorted from blood. The source is a woman under 30 in good health. Both conserved end residues are part of each CDR3. Each record gives: CDR3 DNA, CDR3 protein, clone size, D gene, V gene, J gene. The D gene is left open where the match is weak. Expanded clones get a size class; other rows say once, few or many, or leave the size out.

cdr3_nt: TGTGCCAGCAGCCAAGATCTATGGCCGCTAGCAGAAGCTTTCTTT; cdr3_aa: CASSQDLWPLAEAFF; clone_size: many; d_call: NA; v_call: TRBV4-2; j_call: TRBJ1-1
cdr3_nt: TGTGCCAGCAGTGCCGCCGGGACCAACACCGGGGAGCTGTTTTTT; cdr3_aa: CASSAAGTNTGELFF; clone_size: many; d_call: NA; v_call: TRBV6-4; j_call: TRBJ2-2
cdr3_nt: TGTGCCAGCAGCCGGGCGCAGGGCACTGAAGCTTTCTTT; cdr3_aa: CASSRAQGTEAFF; clone_size: NA; d_call: NA; v_call: TRBV4-2; j_call: TRBJ1-1
cdr3_nt: TGTGCCAGCAGCCCCGTTGACGCCAAAAACATTCAGTACTTC; cdr3_aa: CASSPVDAKNIQYF; clone_size: NA; d_call: NA; v_call: TRBV6-1; j_call: TRBJ2-4
cdr3_nt: TGTGCCAGCAGCTTAGCCGCCCCTGCGGCCCAGTACTTC; cdr3_aa: CASSLAAPAAQYF; clone_size: many; d_call: NA; v_call: TRBV7-2; j_call: TRBJ2-5
cdr3_nt: TGCAGTGCTAGAAGTACCGGGACAGGGGTCTACAATGAGCAGTTCTTC; cdr3_aa: CSARSTGTGVYNEQFF; clone_size: many; d_call: TRBD1; v_call: TRBV20-1; j_call: TRBJ2-1
cdr3_nt: TGCGCCAGCAGCCTCCGGGACAGTTCCTACGAGCAGTACTTC; cdr3_aa: CASSLRDSSYEQYF; clone_size: NA; d_call: TRBD1; v_call: TRBV5-1; j_call: TRBJ2-7
cdr3_nt: TGTGCCAGCAGTGAAAGGCGGACTAGTCTGTTCTTC; cdr3_aa: CASSERRTSLFF; clone_size: NA; d_call: TRBD2; v_call: TRBV25-1; j_call: TRBJ2-1
cdr3_nt: TGTGCCACCAGTAGCGGGTCCCGCGACGAGCAGTACTTC; cdr3_aa: CATSSGSRDEQYF; clone_size: few; d_call: NA; v_call: TRBV24-1; j_call: TRBJ2-7
cdr3_nt: TGTGCCATCAGGGGGGACAGGTCAAATTCACCCCTCCACTTT; cdr3_aa: CAIRGDRSNSPLHF; clone_size: NA; d_call: TRBD1; v_call: TRBV10-3; j_call: TRBJ1-6
cdr3_nt: TGTGCCACCAGCAGAGAGGGGGACTCTGGGGCCAACGTCCTGACTTTC; cdr3_aa: CATSREGDSGANVLTF; clone_size: many; d_call: NA; v_call: TRBV15; j_call: TRBJ2-6
cdr3_nt: TGTGCCAGCACTGGGACAGCAGCTCGAGGAACTAATGAAAAACTGTTTTTT; cdr3_aa: CASTGTAARGTNEKLFF; clone_size: few; d_call: TRBD1; v_call: TRBV6-1; j_call: TRBJ1-4
cdr3_nt: TGCAGTGCTATCGGGACAAGCTATGGCTACACCTTC; cdr3_aa: CSAIGTSYGYTF; clone_size: many; d_call: NA; v_call: TRBV20-1; j_call: TRBJ1-2
cdr3_nt: TGTGCCAGCAGTGGCGGACTAGCGGGGCCGGGTGAGCAGTTCTTC; cdr3_aa: CASSGGLAGPGEQFF; clone_size: few; d_call: TRBD2; v_call: TRBV6-4; j_call: TRBJ2-1
cdr3_nt: TGTGCCAGCAGTTCGGTAGGGATGAGCGGAGCGAACACCGGGGAGCTGTTTTTT; cdr3_aa: CASSSVGMSGANTGELFF; clone_size: NA; d_call: NA; v_call: TRBV6-5; j_call: TRBJ2-2
cdr3_nt: TGCGCCAGCAGTCGATCGGGACAGGAACTATCCTACGAGCAGTACTTC; cdr3_aa: CASSRSGQELSYEQYF; clone_size: few; d_call: TRBD1; v_call: TRBV23-1; j_call: TRBJ2-7
cdr3_nt: TGTGCCAGCAGCTCAGGGACTAGCGGGACAACCTCCGCAGATACGCAGTATTTT; cdr3_aa: CASSSGTSGTTSADTQYF; clone_size: many; d_call: TRBD2; v_call: TRBV11-2; j_call: TRBJ2-3
cdr3_nt: TGTGCCAGCAGTGAAGGCAGGGGCGGGCAGTACTTC; cdr3_aa: CASSEGRGGQYF; clone_size: few; d_call: NA; v_call: TRBV2; j_call: TRBJ2-7
cdr3_nt: TGCAGCGTTCTGGGAGCCGAAACTGGGGCCAACGTCCTGACTTTC; cdr3_aa: CSVLGAETGANVLTF; clone_size: many; d_call: NA; v_call: TRBV29-1; j_call: TRBJ2-6
cdr3_nt: TGTGCCAGCAGCCCGTCGGCTAGCGGGGGGGTTGAGGAGACCCAGTACTTC; cdr3_aa: CASSPSASGGVEETQYF; clone_size: NA; d_call: TRBD2; v_call: TRBV4-2; j_call: TRBJ2-5
cdr3_nt: TGCGCCAGCAGCTTGGAGGGGGGGAAGGTTGAAGCTTTCTTT; cdr3_aa: CASSLEGGKVEAFF; clone_size: few; d_call: NA; v_call: TRBV5-1; j_call: TRBJ1-1
cdr3_nt: TGTGCCAGCAGCCCTCCCAGGGCAGAGACCCAGTACTTC; cdr3_aa: CASSPPRAETQYF; clone_size: NA; d_call: NA; v_call: TRBV11-2; j_call: TRBJ2-5
cdr3_nt: TGCAGTGCTGGGACAGGGGGCGGGGAGACCCAGTACTTC; cdr3_aa: CSAGTGGGETQYF; clone_size: NA; d_call: TRBD1; v_call: TRBV20-1; j_call: TRBJ2-5
cdr3_nt: TGTGCCACCAGCAGATACAGATCTAGCGGCGGCACCGGGGAGCTGTTTTTT; cdr3_aa: CATSRYRSSGGTGELFF; clone_size: few; d_call: TRBD2; v_call: TRBV15; j_call: TRBJ2-2
cdr3_nt: TGTGCCAGCAGTCCACACGGAGATACGCAGTATTTT; cdr3_aa: CASSPHGDTQYF; clone_size: NA; d_call: NA; v_call: TRBV7-9; j_call: TRBJ2-3
cdr3_nt: TGCGCCAGCAGTGACAAGGGCAGGGGGACAGATACGCAGTATTTT; cdr3_aa: CASSDKGRGTDTQYF; clone_size: many; d_call: TRBD1; v_call: TRBV10-2; j_call: TRBJ2-3
cdr3_nt: TGTGCCAGCAGCGGTTTCCCAGGGTTTCCCCAGCATTTT; cdr3_aa: CASSGFPGFPQHF; clone_size: NA; d_call: NA; v_call: TRBV2; j_call: TRBJ1-5
cdr3_nt: TGTGCCAGCAGCCAAACGCCGACTAGCGGGGGAGTCTCGAATGAGCAGTTCTTC; cdr3_aa: CASSQTPTSGGVSNEQFF; clone_size: few; d_call: TRBD2; v_call: TRBV9; j_call: TRBJ2-1
cdr3_nt: TGTGCCTGCAGTTTCACCTCTTTAATTAGACAGGGGAGATTTAACATTCAGTACTTC; cdr3_aa: CACSFTSLIRQGRFNIQYF; clone_size: few; d_call: TRBD1; v_call: TRBV12-3/TRBV12-4; j_call: TRBJ2-4
cdr3_nt: TGTGCTAGCCCCTTGATGTGCACAGATACGCAGTATTTT; cdr3_aa: CASPLMCTDTQYF; clone_size: few; d_call: NA; v_call: TRBV7-7; j_call: TRBJ2-3
cdr3_nt: TGTGCCAGCAGTTTTAGCCAGCCCTTCTCTTCTGGCTACACCTTC; cdr3_aa: CASSFSQPFSSGYTF; clone_size: many; d_call: NA; v_call: TRBV27; j_call: TRBJ1-2
cdr3_nt: TGCGCCAGCAGCCAAGAGGGCGTAGGTGGGGCCAACGTCCTGACTTTC; cdr3_aa: CASSQEGVGGANVLTF; clone_size: NA; d_call: NA; v_call: TRBV4-3; j_call: TRBJ2-6
cdr3_nt: TGTGCCAGCAGTTACTCGATGGGGACTAACTCCTACAATGAGCAGTTCTTC; cdr3_aa: CASSYSMGTNSYNEQFF; clone_size: many; d_call: TRBD2; v_call: TRBV6-5; j_call: TRBJ2-1
cdr3_nt: TGTGCCACCAGTGACCCAGGTATGACGCAGTATTTT; cdr3_aa: CATSDPGMTQYF; clone_size: few; d_call: NA; v_call: TRBV24-1; j_call: TRBJ2-3
cdr3_nt: TGCGCCAGCAGCCCGACCCCGACAGGGGGCGTAGATGAGCAGTTCTTC; cdr3_aa: CASSPTPTGGVDEQFF; clone_size: many; d_call: TRBD1; v_call: TRBV5-1; j_call: TRBJ2-1
cdr3_nt: TGTGCCAGCAGCTTAGCAAGGTCTGGCGACATTCAGTACTTC; cdr3_aa: CASSLARSGDIQYF; clone_size: few; d_call: NA; v_call: TRBV7-2; j_call: TRBJ2-4
cdr3_nt: TGTGCCAGCATTTTCCCGAACACCGGGGAGCTGTTTTTT; cdr3_aa: CASIFPNTGELFF; clone_size: many; d_call: NA; v_call: TRBV28; j_call: TRBJ2-2
cdr3_nt: TGCAGCGTTGGTCTTGGGGCCAACGTCCTGACTTTC; cdr3_aa: CSVGLGANVLTF; clone_size: few; d_call: NA; v_call: TRBV29-1; j_call: TRBJ2-6
cdr3_nt: TGTGCCAGCAGCTCAGGGGGGGCAACGCAGTATTTT; cdr3_aa: CASSSGGATQYF; clone_size: many; d_call: NA; v_call: TRBV5-6; j_call: TRBJ2-3
cdr3_nt: TGCAGTGCTAGAGATGGACAGACGGTAGATACGCAGTATTTT; cdr3_aa: CSARDGQTVDTQYF; clone_size: few; d_call: NA; v_call: TRBV20-1; j_call: TRBJ2-3
cdr3_nt: TGTGCCAGCAGCCCCCGACAGGGGGGGTACCAAGAGACCCAGTACTTC; cdr3_aa: CASSPRQGGYQETQYF; clone_size: few; d_call: TRBD1; v_call: TRBV5-5; j_call: TRBJ2-5
cdr3_nt: TGTGCCAGCAGCTTGGGTGGGGTGGGATCGGAGACCCAGTACTTC; cdr3_aa: CASSLGGVGSETQYF; clone_size: NA; d_call: NA; v_call: TRBV7-2; j_call: TRBJ2-5
cdr3_nt: TGCGCCAGCAGCAGTGGACAGGGGGCCTCCAATGAGCAGTTCTTC; cdr3_aa: CASSSGQGASNEQFF; clone_size: many; d_call: TRBD1; v_call: TRBV5-1; j_call: TRBJ2-1
cdr3_nt: TGTGCCAGCAGTGAATTGATAGCGAACACTGAAGCTTTCTTT; cdr3_aa: CASSELIANTEAFF; clone_size: few; d_call: NA; v_call: TRBV6-1; j_call: TRBJ1-1
cdr3_nt: TGTGCCAGCAGTTACTCGCCTGATAACACCATATATTTT; cdr3_aa: CASSYSPDNTIYF; clone_size: many; d_call: NA; v_call: TRBV6-5; j_call: TRBJ1-3
cdr3_nt: TGTGCCAGCAGCCCTTGGGGAGGGGAGTTCGAGCAGTACTTC; cdr3_aa: CASSPWGGEFEQYF; clone_size: few; d_call: TRBD2; v_call: TRBV6-2/TRBV6-3; j_call: TRBJ2-7
cdr3_nt: TGTGCCACCAGTGACCCGCGGGTAGGCTCCTCCTACAATGAGCAGTTCTTC; cdr3_aa: CATSDPRVGSSYNEQFF; clone_size: many; d_call: NA; v_call: TRBV24-1; j_call: TRBJ2-1
cdr3_nt: TGTGCCACCAGTGACCCGACAGGTTACGGCACAGATACGCAGTATTTT; cdr3_aa: CATSDPTGYGTDTQYF; clone_size: NA; d_call: NA; v_call: TRBV24-1; j_call: TRBJ2-3
cdr3_nt: TGTGCCAGCAGCCAAGGTGTGGGGGATGTAACCGGGGAGCTGTTTTTT; cdr3_aa: CASSQGVGDVTGELFF; clone_size: many; d_call: NA; v_call: TRBV3-1; j_call: TRBJ2-2
cdr3_nt: TGTGCCAGCAGTCAGGACATGAACACTGAAGCTTTCTTT; cdr3_aa: CASSQDMNTEAFF; clone_size: few; d_call: NA; v_call: TRBV12-3/TRBV12-4; j_call: TRBJ1-1
cdr3_nt: TGTGCCAGCAGCACCCCGGACAGGATGAACTCTGAAGCTTTCTTT; cdr3_aa: CASSTPDRMNSEAFF; clone_size: few; d_call: TRBD1; v_call: TRBV7-9; j_call: TRBJ1-1
cdr3_nt: TGCAGCGTTGAGTTAGGTTACGAGCAGTACTTC; cdr3_aa: CSVELGYEQYF; clone_size: many; d_call: NA; v_call: TRBV29-1; j_call: TRBJ2-7
cdr3_nt: TGTGCCTGGAGTGGACAGGGCAGGGGCGGGGAGCTGTTTTTT; cdr3_aa: CAWSGQGRGGELFF; clone_size: NA; d_call: TRBD1; v_call: TRBV30; j_call: TRBJ2-2
cdr3_nt: TGTGCCAGCAGTCCCACAAAAAATAGCAATCAGCCCCAGCATTTT; cdr3_aa: CASSPTKNSNQPQHF; clone_size: NA; d_call: NA; v_call: TRBV3-1; j_call: TRBJ1-5
cdr3_nt: TGTGCCAGCAGCTTAGGTGATTTAACCTTC; cdr3_aa: CASSLGDLTF; clone_size: few; d_call: NA; v_call: TRBV7-9; j_call: TRBJ1-2
cdr3_nt: TGTGCCAGCAGGGACGAGCGGAACACCGGGGAGCTGTTTTTT; cdr3_aa: CASRDERNTGELFF; clone_size: NA; d_call: NA; v_call: TRBV7-2; j_call: TRBJ2-2
cdr3_nt: TGTGCCAGCAGCTTAGGGGGACTAGCGGGGGGATACCAAGAGACCCAGTACTTC; cdr3_aa: CASSLGGLAGGYQETQYF; clone_size: NA; d_call: TRBD2; v_call: TRBV11-2; j_call: TRBJ2-5